Listed below are T cell receptor beta chains from one sample, sequenced in a study of long-term antiretroviral therapy in people with HIV. Profiled with immunoSEQ multiplex PCR; TCRdb holds only in-frame clones, not every one. The sample includes about 5,600 clones, around 80% of them seen just once. Sequenced material: unsorted PBMCs, taken 1.8 years before starting antiretroviral therapy. All receptors derive from a man in his forties with HIV. CDR3s include the opening cysteine and the closing phenylalanine or tryptophan. D genes are given only for firm matches. The size field is filled for only some rows; it gives once, few, many or a size class.

>TRBJ1-4|TRBV7-9|.|.
CASSLGGNNEKLFF
TGTGCCAGCAGCTTGGGCGGTAATAATGAAAAACTGTTTTTT
>TRBJ1-5|TRBV7-2|few|.
CASSVKGAQHF
TGTGCCAGCAGCGTAAAAGGGGCCCAGCATTTT
>TRBJ2-3|TRBV30|.|TRBD2
CAWSVLAGVTQYF
TGTGCCTGGAGTGTACTAGCGGGAGTTACGCAGTATTTT
>TRBJ1-3|TRBV18|.|.
CASSPGISGNTIYF
TGTGCCAGCTCACCCGGGATCTCTGGAAACACCATATATTTT
>TRBJ1-2|TRBV28|.|.
CASSPGVYYGYTF
TGTGCCAGCAGCCCAGGGGTTTACTATGGCTACACCTTC
>TRBJ1-4|TRBV10-3|.|TRBD1
CATRTGQGHEKLFF
TGTGCCACACGAACGGGACAGGGGCATGAAAAACTGTTTTTT
>TRBJ2-7|TRBV29-1|.|.
CSVVDPGPYEQYF
TGCAGCGTTGTGGACCCTGGGCCCTACGAGCAGTACTTC
>TRBJ1-5|TRBV15|.|.
CATSTQVDNQPQHF
TGTGCCACCAGCACGCAGGTGGATAATCAGCCCCAGCATTTT
>TRBJ1-5|TRBV29-1|.|TRBD1
CSVRQGNSNQPQHF
TGCAGCGTAAGACAGGGGAATAGCAATCAGCCCCAGCATTTT
>TRBJ2-7|TRBV29-1|once|.
CSVDTGSYEQYF
TGCAGCGTTGATACTGGCTCCTACGAGCAGTACTTC
>TRBJ1-1|TRBV7-3|.|.
CASSLTMRGTEAFF
TGTGCCAGCAGCTTAACGATGAGAGGGACTGAAGCTTTCTTT
>TRBJ2-3|TRBV7-3|once|.
CASSPEGQRSTDTQYF
TGTGCCAGCAGCCCGGAGGGACAGCGTAGTACAGATACGCAGTATTTT
>TRBJ2-1|TRBV6-4|.|.
CASSDSGTKSYNEQFF
TGTGCCAGCAGTGACTCCGGGACAAAATCCTACAATGAGCAGTTCTTC
>TRBJ1-5|TRBV15|.|TRBD1
CATSRVPPTGISNQPQHF
TGTGCCACCAGCAGAGTCCCCCCGACAGGGATAAGCAATCAGCCCCAGCATTTT
>TRBJ2-5|TRBV4-3|.|TRBD2
CASSQGAAGAGTQYF
TGCGCCAGCAGCCAAGGCGCTGCGGGAGCGGGGACCCAGTACTTC
>TRBJ2-7|TRBV7-2|.|.
CASSLPAYEQYF
TGTGCCAGCAGCTTGCCGGCGTACGAGCAGTACTTC
>TRBJ2-7|TRBV11-2|.|TRBD2
CASSSPSGRFYEQYF
TGTGCCAGCAGCTCACCTAGCGGGAGATTCTACGAGCAGTACTTC
>TRBJ2-7|TRBV18|.|TRBD1
CASSPYAPGQGYEQYF
TGTGCCAGCTCACCATACGCTCCGGGACAGGGATACGAGCAGTACTTC
>TRBJ2-1|TRBV5-6|medium-sized|.
CASSWKEGAYNEQFF
TGTGCCAGCAGCTGGAAGGAGGGGGCCTACAATGAGCAGTTCTTC
>TRBJ1-2|TRBV7-8|.|.
CASSTAVRGFNNYGYTF
TGTGCCAGCAGCACTGCGGTTAGGGGCTTTAATAACTATGGCTACACCTTC
>TRBJ1-3|TRBV7-6|.|.
CASSPRQSGNTIYF
TGTGCCAGCAGCCCCCGGCAGAGCGGAAACACCATATATTTT
>TRBJ2-5|TRBV6-1|.|.
CASGDGKETQYF
TGTGCCAGCGGAGACGGGAAGGAGACCCAGTACTTC
>TRBJ2-6|TRBV11-3|.|TRBD1
CASSPYRGTNVLTF
TGTGCCAGCAGCCCTTACAGGGGAACCAACGTCCTGACTTTC
>TRBJ1-1|TRBV18|.|TRBD1
CASSQREPGQGAGEAFF
TGTGCCAGCTCTCAAAGGGAACCGGGACAGGGGGCTGGTGAAGCTTTCTTT
>TRBJ1-1|TRBV7-2|few|TRBD1
CASSLQGTGHTEAFF
TGTGCCAGCAGCCTACAGGGGACAGGGCACACTGAAGCTTTCTTT
>TRBJ1-2|TRBV7-3|.|.
CASSQGHGYGYTF
TGTGCCAGCAGCCAGGGGCACGGCTATGGCTACACCTTC
>TRBJ2-3|TRBV7-2|.|TRBD2
CASSLYLAALTDTQYF
TGTGCCAGCAGCTTATACCTAGCGGCTTTGACAGATACGCAGTATTTT
>TRBJ2-3|TRBV5-1|.|.
CASSIPVPDTQYF
TGCGCCAGCAGCATACCGGTGCCAGATACGCAGTATTTT
>TRBJ1-2|TRBV2|.|TRBD1
CASRDRGYGYTF
TGTGCCAGCCGGGACAGGGGCTATGGCTACACCTTC
>TRBJ2-1|TRBV7-7|.|.
CASSQDSYDYNEQFF
TGTGCCAGCAGTCAGGACTCATATGATTACAATGAGCAGTTCTTC
>TRBJ1-2|TRBV18|.|TRBD1
CASSSGGADGYTF
TGTGCCAGCTCATCAGGGGGCGCCGATGGCTACACCTTC
>TRBJ2-7|TRBV14|.|.
CASSQAGLTYEQYF
TGTGCCAGCAGCCAGGCGGGACTCACCTACGAGCAGTACTTC
>TRBJ1-1|TRBV25-1|.|.
CASSVSGDTEAFF
TGTGCCAGCAGCGTAAGTGGGGACACTGAAGCTTTCTTT